This T cell receptor beta chain stems from a study of graft-versus-host responses after intestinal transplantation. TCRdb's copy holds only in-frame clones and misses some; the assay was immunoSEQ multiplex PCR. The data show 70,000 to 80,000 clones, about 92% seen once. With 1 base removed from V and 1 base from J, the gap between germline ends came to 10 bases. CDR1 MNHEY and CDR2 SVGAGI come from the germline V gene. This CDR3 comprises 15 residues. Regarding this clone: Its antigen remains unidentified.

Sequencing used unstimulated CD8+ T cells sorted from spleen or lymph node cells, obtained before intestinal transplant. The TCR originated in a human donor who received an intestinal transplant. This rearrangement joins TRBV6-5 to TRBJ1-1, with D possibly being TRBD1 (5 bases). This chain's CDR3 is CASSYWGGSNTEAFF. CDR3 in DNA: TGTGCCAGCAGTTACTGGGGGGGATCGAACACTGAAGCTTTCTTT.